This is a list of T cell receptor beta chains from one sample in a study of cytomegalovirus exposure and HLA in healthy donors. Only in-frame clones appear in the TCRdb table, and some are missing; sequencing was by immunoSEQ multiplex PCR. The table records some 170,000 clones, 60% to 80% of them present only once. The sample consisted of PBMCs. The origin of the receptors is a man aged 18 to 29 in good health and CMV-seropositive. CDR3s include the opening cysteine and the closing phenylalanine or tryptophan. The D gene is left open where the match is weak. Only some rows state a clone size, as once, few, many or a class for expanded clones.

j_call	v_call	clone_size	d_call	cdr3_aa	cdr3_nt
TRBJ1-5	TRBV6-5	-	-	CASSLGGGGQPQHF	TGTGCCAGCAGCCTTGGAGGCGGGGGTCAGCCCCAGCATTTT
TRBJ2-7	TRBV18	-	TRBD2	CASSLTTGASLAGGPAPYEQYF	TGTGCCAGCTCACTTACGACAGGGGCTTCGCTAGCGGGAGGGCCGGCCCCCTACGAGCAGTACTTC
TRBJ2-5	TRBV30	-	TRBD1	CAWESGGAGETQYF	TGTGCCTGGGAATCAGGGGGCGCAGGGGAGACCCAGTACTTC
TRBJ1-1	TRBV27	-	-	CASSLTPNTEAFF	TGTGCCAGCAGTTTAACACCGAACACTGAAGCTTTCTTT
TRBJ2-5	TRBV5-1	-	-	CASSGALDVGRYQETQYF	TGCGCCAGCAGCGGGGCGCTAGACGTAGGACGGTACCAAGAGACCCAGTACTTC
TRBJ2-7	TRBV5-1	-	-	CASSLAGSPSEQYF	TGCGCCAGCAGCTTGGCCGGGAGTCCCAGCGAGCAGTACTTC
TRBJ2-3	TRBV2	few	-	CASSDSGSTDTQYF	TGTGCCAGCAGTGATTCAGGGAGCACAGATACGCAGTATTTT
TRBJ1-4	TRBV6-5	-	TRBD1	CASRGPGTGEIF	TGTGCCAGCCGAGGGCCCGGGACAGGGGAAATTTTT
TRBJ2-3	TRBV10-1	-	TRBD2	CASSGPTSGRPTDTQYF	TGCGCCAGCAGTGGCCCGACTAGCGGGAGGCCCACAGATACGCAGTATTTT
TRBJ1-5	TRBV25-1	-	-	CASSVTGMNQPQHF	TGTGCCAGCAGTGTCACAGGGATGAATCAGCCCCAGCATTTT
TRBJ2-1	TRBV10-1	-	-	CASSERRTWEQFF	TGCGCCAGCAGTGAGAGGAGGACCTGGGAGCAGTTCTTC
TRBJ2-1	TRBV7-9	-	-	CASTPDGGYNEQFF	TGTGCCAGCACCCCCGACGGGGGCTACAATGAGCAGTTCTTC
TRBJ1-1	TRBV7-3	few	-	CASSFARGTEAFF	TGTGCCAGCAGTTTCGCCAGGGGTACTGAAGCTTTCTTT
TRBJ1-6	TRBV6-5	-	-	CASSYKRDYNSPLHF	TGTGCCAGCAGTTATAAACGGGACTATAATTCACCCCTCCACTTT
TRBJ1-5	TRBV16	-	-	CASSQYTGWKQPQHF	TGTGCCAGCAGCCAATACACCGGGTGGAAGCAGCCCCAGCATTTT
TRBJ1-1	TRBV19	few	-	CASSIERGTEAFF	TGTGCCAGTAGTATAGAACGGGGCACTGAAGCTTTCTTT
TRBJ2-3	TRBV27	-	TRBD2	CASRGGARSTDTQYF	TGTGCCAGCAGGGGAGGGGCCCGCTCCACAGATACGCAGTATTTT
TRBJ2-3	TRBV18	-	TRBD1	CASSRNTGDDTQYF	TGTGCCAGCTCACGAAACACAGGGGATGATACGCAGTATTTT
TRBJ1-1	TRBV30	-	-	CAWRYSRGTEAFF	TGTGCCTGGAGATATTCCAGGGGCACTGAAGCTTTCTTT
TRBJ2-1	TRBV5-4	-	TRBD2	CASSLTSGTYNEQFF	TGTGCCAGCAGCCTGACTAGCGGAACCTACAATGAGCAGTTCTTC
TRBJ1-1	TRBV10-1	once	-	CASSESGRNTEAFF	TGCGCCAGCAGTGAGTCGGGCAGGAACACTGAAGCTTTCTTT
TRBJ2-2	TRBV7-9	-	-	CASSWHTGELFF	TGTGCCAGCAGCTGGCACACCGGGGAGCTGTTTTTT
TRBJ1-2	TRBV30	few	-	CAWSAGPGGEGYTF	TGTGCCTGGAGTGCGGGGCCAGGCGGGGAGGGCTACACCTTC
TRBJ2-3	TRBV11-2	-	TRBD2	CASSLILAVTDTQYF	TGTGCCAGCAGCTTAATACTAGCGGTTACAGATACGCAGTATTTT
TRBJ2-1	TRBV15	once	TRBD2	CATSRGSGSVYNEQFF	TGTGCCACCAGCAGAGGTAGCGGGAGTGTCTACAATGAGCAGTTCTTC
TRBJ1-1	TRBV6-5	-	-	CASGRARTEAFF	TGTGCCAGCGGGAGGGCCCGCACTGAAGCTTTCTTT
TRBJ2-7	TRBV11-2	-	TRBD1	CASSAGTGGPYEQYF	TGTGCCAGCAGCGCCGGGACAGGGGGACCCTACGAGCAGTACTTC
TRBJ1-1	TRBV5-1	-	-	CASSLAGDTEAFF	TGCGCCAGCAGCTTGGCGGGGGACACTGAAGCTTTCTTT
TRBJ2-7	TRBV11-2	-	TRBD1	CASSPGQGYEQYF	TGTGCCAGCAGCCCCGGACAGGGCTACGAGCAGTACTTC
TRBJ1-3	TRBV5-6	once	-	CASSSDRSSGNTIYF	TGTGCCAGCAGCTCGGACAGAAGCTCTGGAAACACCATATATTTT
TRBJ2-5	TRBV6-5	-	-	CASSYPARETQYF	TGTGCCAGCAGTTACCCCGCGAGAGAGACCCAGTACTTC
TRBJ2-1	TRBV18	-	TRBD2	CASSPQLKREIGNEQFF	TGTGCCAGCTCACCTCAGCTAAAGCGGGAGATAGGCAATGAGCAGTTCTTC
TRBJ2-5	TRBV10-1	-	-	CASGGGRQETQYF	TGCGCCAGCGGAGGCGGCCGACAAGAGACCCAGTACTTC
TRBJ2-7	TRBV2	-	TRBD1	CASRAGQGTYEQYF	TGTGCCAGCAGGGCGGGACAGGGAACCTACGAGCAGTACTTC
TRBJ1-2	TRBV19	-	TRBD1	CASRTGTGIVGYTF	TGTGCCAGTAGGACCGGGACAGGGATTGTCGGCTACACCTTC
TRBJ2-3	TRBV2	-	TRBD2	CASKTGTSGGNTDTQYF	TGTGCCAGCAAGACCGGGACTAGCGGGGGCAACACAGATACGCAGTATTTT
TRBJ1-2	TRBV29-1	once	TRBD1	CSVGDQGARGYTF	TGCAGCGTTGGAGACCAGGGGGCGCGCGGCTACACCTTC
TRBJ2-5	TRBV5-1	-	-	CASSLSGNQETQYF	TGCGCCAGCAGCTTGTCAGGCAACCAAGAGACCCAGTACTTC
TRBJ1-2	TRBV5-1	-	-	CASSLAEGSYGYTF	TGCGCCAGCAGCTTGGCGGAGGGTTCCTATGGCTACACCTTC
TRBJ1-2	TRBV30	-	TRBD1	CAWSPLVRDSHLYNYGYTF	TGTGCCTGGAGTCCACTTGTCCGGGACAGCCACCTGTATAACTATGGCTACACCTTC
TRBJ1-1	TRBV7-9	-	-	CASSLAGGNTEAFF	TGTGCCAGCAGCTTAGCAGGGGGTAACACTGAAGCTTTCTTT
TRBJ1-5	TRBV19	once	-	CASRNLMGGTHQPQHF	TGTGCCAGTAGAAACCTCATGGGGGGTACTCATCAGCCCCAGCATTTT
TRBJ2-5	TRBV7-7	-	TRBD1	CASSSTGGGETQYF	TGTGCCAGCAGCTCGACAGGGGGCGGCGAGACCCAGTACTTC
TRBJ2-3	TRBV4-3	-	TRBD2	CASSQNGLAGVTDTQYF	TGCGCCAGCAGCCAAAATGGACTAGCGGGGGTCACAGATACGCAGTATTTT
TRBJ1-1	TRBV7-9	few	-	CASSFRGNTEAFF	TGTGCCAGCAGCTTCAGGGGGAACACTGAAGCTTTCTTT